Below are 17 T cell receptor beta chains sequenced from a single sample in a study of T cell repertoires in cytomegalovirus infection. No cognate antigen is known for these TCRs. MiXCR was run by TCRdb on the reads, yielding one entry per CDR3 protein. The sample contains around 130,000 distinct CDR3 sequences, 20% to 30% of which appear only once. The specimen was PBMCs, sequenced either directly or after in vitro stimulation (not recorded which). These TCRs come from a human donor in good health (CMV status not recorded). Some clones in this sample may be carry-over from other donors' samples.

The chain carries TRBV7-9 and TRBJ1-2; no clear D. CDR1 is SEHNR and CDR2 is FQNEAQ in the germline V gene (reference sequence). This CDR3 is 11 amino acids long. The V and J ends lost 4 bases and 8 bases respectively, with 8 bases between them. This CDR3 reads CASSSGFGYTF. For the CDR3, the DNA is TGTGCCAGCAGCTCTGGGTTCGGCTACACCTTC.

V gene TRBV20-1 combines with J gene TRBJ1-1; TRBD1 matches 10 bases. Germline-derived CDR1 and CDR2 are DFQATT and SNEGSKA (reference sequence). V gave up 6 bases and J gave up 7 bases; unmatched junction bases: 8. The CDR3 has 13 amino acids. Here the CDR3 reads CSAMDRGILEAFF. Written as DNA, the CDR3 is TGCAGTGCAATGGACAGGGGGATACTTGAAGCTTTCTTT.

V usage is TRBV6-5 and J usage is TRBJ2-2; no definite D call. Germline V lookup: CDR1 MNHEY, CDR2 SVGAGI. The CDR3 covers 12 residues. V lost 6 bases and J lost 7, with 9 bases in between. CDR3 bases: TGTGCCAGCAGAGAGAGAGGCGGGGAGCTGTTTTTT. Its protein product is CASRERGGELFF.

This clonotype has only a few counts. The rearrangement links TRBV28 to TRBJ2-7, with 9 bases identical to TRBD2. The CDR3 has 16 amino acids. Germline values: CDR1 MDHEN, CDR2 SYDVKM. Trimming cost V 6 bases and J 0 bases; bases outside gene matches: 9. In nucleotides, the CDR3 is TGTGCCAGCAGCCCTGTAGCGGGAGCTAGCTCCTACGAGCAGTACTTC. Its protein product is CASSPVAGASSYEQYF.

This clonotype was picked up a small number of times. The chain uses TRBV11-3 and TRBJ2-5; 10 positions match TRBD2. Germline-derived CDR1 and CDR2 are SGHNT and YENEEA. V gave up 9 bases and J gave up 5 bases; unmatched junction bases: 15. CDR3 length equals 16 residues. This chain's CDR3 is CASRARKAGGLETQYF. CDR3 bases: TGTGCCAGTCGCGCCCGGAAAGCGGGAGGGTTGGAGACCCAGTACTTC.

This clonotype was observed at least ten times. The J gene is TRBJ2-2, the V gene TRBV6-5, with D possibly being TRBD2 (6 bases). CDR3 length: 16 residues. Trimming shortened V by 2 bases and J by 5 bases, and 15 bases separated the two germline ends. Germline assignment: CDR1 MNHEY and CDR2 SVGAGI. CDR3 in DNA: TGTGCCAGCAGTTACGGGGCCCTCCGGGGGACCGGGGAGCTGTTTTTT. Translating gives CASSYGALRGTGELFF.

This clonotype was observed a few times. This chain joins TRBV5-1 and TRBJ1-1; no clear D. The CDR3 runs 15 residues. V lost 0 bases, J lost 4 bases, and 13 bases lay in between. Germline CDR1 SGHRS, CDR2 YFSETQ. The CDR3 is CASSLAVREGTEAFF. The CDR3 DNA reads TGCGCCAGCAGCTTGGCCGTCCGGGAGGGCACTGAAGCTTTCTTT.

J is TRBJ2-7 and V is TRBV6-2 or TRBV6-3; TRBD1 aligns across 8 bases. The ends lost 5 bases at V and 2 bases at J; junction bases unmatched: 8. CDR1 is MNHEY, CDR2 SVGEGT, per germline. The CDR3 extends over 15 amino acids. In nucleotides, the CDR3 is TGTGCCAGCAGTCCCCTCACAGGGGGGCCCTACGAGCAGTACTTC. Translating it yields CASSPLTGGPYEQYF.

The V and J genes are TRBV7-2 and TRBJ2-7; perhaps TRBD1 as D (6 bases). Germline CDR1 is SGHTA and CDR2 is FQGNSA. With 1 base removed from V and 4 bases from J, the gap between germline ends came to 8 bases. The CDR3 sequence is 13 residues long. The CDR3 nucleotides read TGTGCCAGCAGCTTAGACAGGGCGTACGAGCAGTACTTC. Its translation is CASSLDRAYEQYF. The full variable domain, in which reference TRBV7-2 and TRBJ2-7 provide the parts outside the CDR3, is GAGVSQSPSNKVTEKGKDVELRCDPISGHTALYWYRQSLGQGLEFLIYFQGNSAPDKSGLPSDRFSAERTGGSVSTLTIQRTQQEDSAVYLCASSLDRAYEQYFGPGTRLTVT.

The sample holds one count of this clonotype. The rearrangement joins TRBV28 to TRBJ2-7; TRBD2 agrees at 9 bases. CDR3 length: 15 amino acids. Germline CDR1 and CDR2: MDHEN and SYDVKM. The CDR3 DNA follows: TGTGCAACCTCCAGTGCGGGAGGGCCGGGCGACGAGCAGTACTTC. It specifies CATSSAGGPGDEQYF.

The genes are TRBV19 and TRBJ1-3; weak D call: TRBD1 (6 bases). V shed 0 bases and J shed 0 bases, with 9 bases lying between them. In germline, CDR1 is LNHDA, CDR2 SQIVND (reference sequence). This CDR3 spans 16 amino acids. This CDR3 is CASSIEMDSSGNTIYF. CDR3 DNA: TGTGCCAGTAGTATAGAAATGGACAGCTCTGGAAACACCATATATTTT.

The chain has TRBV10-2 and TRBJ2-7; the D is unclear. CDR1 WSHSY and CDR2 SAAADI come from the germline V gene. This CDR3 has 14 residues. Between the trimmed V and J ends, which lost 4 bases and 4 bases, there was a span of 14 bases. The CDR3 reads CASSGRRARYEQYV. CDR3 coding DNA: TGCGCCAGCAGTGGAAGAAGGGCAAGGTACGAGCAGTACGTC.

This clonotype has a count of ten or more. This chain connects TRBV7-2 to TRBJ1-2, with D unresolved. The CDR3 length is 15 residues. The germline V and J ends were trimmed by 5 bases and 0 bases, with 13 bases remaining between them. CDR1 is SGHTA and CDR2 is FQGNSA in the germline V gene. Written as DNA, the CDR3 is TGTGCCAGCAGCCCCGGCGGGGTGCCTAACTATGGCTACACCTTC. Protein product: CASSPGGVPNYGYTF.

The chain uses TRBV20-1 and TRBJ2-1; D is uncertain. This CDR3 spans 11 amino acids. Trimming shortened V by 6 bases and J by 10 bases, and 13 bases separated the two germline ends. Germline CDR1 is DFQATT and CDR2 is SNEGSKA (reference sequence). Written as DNA, the CDR3 is TGCAGTGCGCCTTTTTGGACCGAGCAGTTCTTC. This gives the protein CSAPFWTEQFF.

This clonotype was detected a few times. V and J are TRBV7-2 and TRBJ1-2; possibly TRBD1 for D (6 bases). Per the germline V gene, CDR1 is SGHTA and CDR2 is FQGNSA. The CDR3 runs 16 residues. Trimming shortened V by 0 bases and J by 4 bases, and 15 bases separated the two germline ends. The DNA of the CDR3 is TGTGCCAGCAGCTTAGCTCCGGGGGCGCGTACCTATGGCTACACCTTC. Residues: CASSLAPGARTYGYTF. The variable domain in full, completed from reference TRBV7-2 and TRBJ1-2, reads GAGVSQSPSNKVTEKGKDVELRCDPISGHTALYWYRQSLGQGLEFLIYFQGNSAPDKSGLPSDRFSAERTGGSVSTLTIQRTQQEDSAVYLCASSLAPGARTYGYTFGSGTRLTVV.

The V gene is TRBV6-6, the J gene TRBJ1-5, with a weak D call TRBD1 (6 bases). V was clipped by 7 bases and J by 0 bases, with 10 bases between them. The CDR3 runs to 14 residues. The V gene's germline CDR1 is MNHNY and CDR2 SVGAGI (reference sequence). The CDR3 reads CASKGQISNQPQHF. CDR3 in DNA: TGTGCCAGCAAAGGACAGATTAGCAATCAGCCCCAGCATTTT.

The CDR3 here is CASSTPGTAVVIQYF. The CDR3 bases are TGTGCCAGCAGCACCCCGGGGACGGCCGTCGTCATTCAGTACTTC. This chain uses TRBV6-2 or TRBV6-3 with TRBJ2-4; D tentatively reads TRBD1 or TRBD2 (5 bases each). The CDR3 totals 15 residues. The V gene lost 6 bases and the J gene lost 9 bases, with 21 bases spanning the gap. Germline values: CDR1 MNHEY, CDR2 SVGEGT.